This entry features one TCR beta chain sequence. This CDR3 is 21 amino acids long. CDR1 is MNHEY and CDR2 is SMNVEV in the germline V gene (reference sequence). The ends lost 1 base at V and 2 bases at J; junction bases unmatched: 16. This record belongs to a study of cytotoxic CD8 clonotypes in ibrutinib-treated CLL. Libraries were prepared by immunoSEQ multiplex PCR; TCRdb keeps only in-frame clonotypes and omits some of them. The sample includes approximately 300,000 clones, roughly 80% of them seen just once. The sequencing here drew on PBMCs, taken before ibrutinib treatment. The origin of this receptor is a human donor with chronic lymphocytic leukemia. The V gene is TRBV27, the J gene TRBJ2-7; 14 bases line up with TRBD2. CDR3 loop: CASSLYLPGLAGDYGAYEQYF. CDR3 nucleotide sequence: TGTGCCAGCAGTTTATACCTACCGGGACTAGCGGGAGATTATGGGGCCTACGAGCAGTACTTC.